A selection of T cell receptor beta chains follows, all from one sample in a study of blood T cells in healthy people across ages. In TCRdb, the 5' RACE reads were re-called with MiXCR into one record per CDR3 protein. The table has a few hundred thousand distinct CDR3 sequences, 25% to 30% seen once; the top ten hold around a sixth. Input material: blood. Every receptor here comes from a woman aged 70-85 years in good health. The CDR3 runs from the conserved cysteine through the conserved F or W. D genes are given only for firm matches. Only some rows state a clone size, as once, few, many or a class for expanded clones.

V,size,J,D,CDR3,DNA
TRBV20-1,.,TRBJ2-5,.,CSARTAQETQYF,TGCAGTGCTAGAACAGCACAAGAGACCCAGTACTTC
TRBV25-1,few,TRBJ1-2,.,CASSRGRYYGYTF,TGTGCCAGCAGCCGAGGCAGGTACTATGGCTACACCTTC
TRBV6-5,.,TRBJ2-7,TRBD1,CASSSVGTGGYEQYF,TGTGCCAGCAGTTCCGTCGGGACAGGGGGATACGAGCAGTACTTC
TRBV9,.,TRBJ2-1,TRBD2,CANSPRLAGIDEQFF,TGTGCCAACAGCCCTCGACTAGCGGGGATCGATGAGCAGTTCTTC
TRBV29-1,.,TRBJ1-2,TRBD1,CSVATGTNYGYTF,TGCAGCGTAGCGACAGGGACTAACTATGGCTACACCTTC
TRBV3-1,.,TRBJ1-3,TRBD1,CASSHADRGGNTIYF,TGTGCCAGCAGCCACGCCGACAGGGGAGGAAACACCATATATTTT
TRBV5-1,.,TRBJ2-5,.,CASSLGIDGGETQCF,TGCGCCAGCAGCTTGGGGATTGATGGGGGAGAGACCCAGTGCTTC
TRBV7-3,few,TRBJ2-3,.,CASSTQASTDTQYF,TGTGCCAGCAGCACCCAGGCTAGCACAGATACGCAGTATTTT
TRBV7-6,few,TRBJ2-1,.,CASSLGVDVAIPYNEQFF,TGTGCCAGCAGCTTGGGAGTGGATGTGGCTATTCCCTACAATGAGCAGTTCTTC
TRBV25-1,.,TRBJ1-1,TRBD1,CASSASGTGGLLNTEAFF,TGTGCCAGCAGTGCTTCCGGGACAGGGGGTCTTCTCAACACTGAAGCTTTCTTT
TRBV5-1,.,TRBJ1-2,.,CASSYLNGGADGYTF,TGCGCCAGCAGCTACCTAAACGGGGGCGCCGATGGCTACACCTTC
TRBV7-2,many,TRBJ2-5,.,CASSLVLVRETQYF,TGTGCCAGCAGCTTAGTTCTAGTCAGGGAGACCCAGTACTTC
TRBV3-1,.,TRBJ1-2,.,CASSQDREERF,TGTGCCAGCAGCCAAGATCGAGAAGAGAGGTTC
TRBV9,few,TRBJ2-1,TRBD2,CASSVGLAGGNEQFF,TGTGCCAGCAGCGTAGGACTAGCGGGGGGCAATGAGCAGTTCTTC
TRBV25-1,few,TRBJ1-1,.,CASRDLMNTEAFF,TGTGCCAGCAGGGACCTAATGAACACTGAAGCTTTCTTT
TRBV10-3,.,TRBJ1-1,.,CAALSNWNTEAFF,TGTGCCGCCCTGAGCAACTGGAACACTGAAGCTTTCTTT
TRBV5-1,.,TRBJ1-2,.,CASSSTAGNYGYTF,TGCGCCAGCAGTTCGACAGCTGGTAACTATGGCTACACCTTC
TRBV15,few,TRBJ2-4,TRBD2,CATSREPSGVAKNIQYF,TGTGCCACCAGCAGAGAGCCCAGCGGGGTAGCCAAAAACATTCAGTACTTC
TRBV12-3/TRBV12-4,few,TRBJ1-1,.,CASSASRGKAFF,TGTGCCAGCAGCGCCTCGCGGGGGAAGGCTTTCTTT
TRBV6-2/TRBV6-3,.,TRBJ1-2,.,CASRGTYGYTF,TGTGCCAGCAGGGGAACCTATGGCTACACCTTC
TRBV6-1,few,TRBJ2-5,.,CASSGRGDIQETQYF,TGTGCCAGCAGTGGCCGCGGAGACATCCAAGAGACCCAGTACTTC
TRBV9,.,TRBJ2-1,TRBD2,CASSLLADRYNEQFF,TGTGCCAGCAGCTTACTAGCGGATCGTTACAATGAGCAGTTCTTC
TRBV5-1,.,TRBJ2-1,.,CASSFLGAAYNEQFF,TGCGCCAGCAGCTTTTTGGGGGCGGCCTACAATGAGCAGTTCTTC
TRBV6-2/TRBV6-3,few,TRBJ2-5,.,CASSTRQKIQGTQYF,TGTGCCAGCAGTACCCGGCAAAAGATTCAAGGGACCCAGTACTTC
TRBV18,.,TRBJ2-7,TRBD1,CASSPQGAFGSYEQYF,TGTGCCAGCTCACCACAGGGGGCTTTTGGCTCCTACGAGCAGTACTTC
TRBV29-1,.,TRBJ2-1,TRBD2,CSVARLAALNEQFF,TGCAGCGTTGCCCGACTAGCGGCCCTCAATGAGCAGTTCTTC
TRBV20-1,.,TRBJ2-5,TRBD2,CSAPRADGGEETQYF,TGCAGTGCTCCCCGCGCCGATGGGGGGGAAGAGACCCAGTACTTC
TRBV7-8,.,TRBJ2-7,.,CASSFNIYEQYF,TGTGCCAGCAGCTTTAATATTTACGAGCAGTACTTC
TRBV5-1,few,TRBJ2-1,.,CASSLAEDQAFF,TGCGCCAGCAGCTTGGCCGAGGACCAGGCATTCTTC